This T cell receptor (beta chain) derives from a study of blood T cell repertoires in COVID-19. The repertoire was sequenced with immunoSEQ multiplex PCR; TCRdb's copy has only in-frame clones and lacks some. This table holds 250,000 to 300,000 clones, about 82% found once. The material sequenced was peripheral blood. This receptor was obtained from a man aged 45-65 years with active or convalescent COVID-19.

The CDR3 DNA sequence: TGCAGTGCTAGTCACAGGGGGCGGCCGGGGGTTAGCTATGGCTACACCTTC. The encoded protein is CSASHRGRPGVSYGYTF. The chain uses TRBV20-1 and TRBJ1-2; 9 positions match TRBD1. V shed 3 bases, J shed 4 bases, and the junction held 15 bases outside the gene matches. Germline V gene sequence: CDR1 DFQATT, CDR2 SNEGSKA (reference sequence). This CDR3 region has 17 residues.